This T cell receptor (beta chain) is from a study of long-term antiretroviral therapy in people with HIV (dated by TCRdb to 2021 to 2024). A note on the overall study: Collection of the earliest samples took place about a decade ahead of the 2015 WHO recommendation for immediate ART, at a time when ART was typically delayed until CD4 counts fell. A retrospective serial study tested whether ART initiation and durable HIV suppression were associated with changes in peripheral blood TRB repertoire composition and diversity. From fewer than 35 adults with confirmed HIV infection, the cohort provided roughly 200 cryopreserved PBMC samples, gathered serially across a mean of around six years (range 1-12). About 35% of the 30 participants with HIV were female. Test extractions of a monoclonal T-cell line alongside 30 or so polyclonal samples showed no cross-contamination during QIAcube processing.

Including cysteine and phenylalanine, the CDR3 has 15 amino acids. Of all the DNA, just the CDR3 is kept, 45 bases in frame from base 1. CDR1 LGHNA and CDR2 YSLEER are derived from the germline V gene. At the junction V is shortened by 2 bases and J by 4 bases; bases outside the gene matches: 3. Inclusion was restricted to participants for whom at least one PBMC sample before ART initiation and at least two post-ART samples were available. Treatment was received in the United States of America by all participants with HIV. Before DNA extraction, cryopreserved samples of about 0.95-11 million PBMC were thawed and then washed. At the time of the earliest PBMC sample for each participant with HIV, ages ranged from roughly 23 to 55 years. PBMC samples from each participant spanned 1-4 timepoints before ART initiation and 2-8 timepoints after ART initiation, with a median of 7 samples. For every participant, serial HIV viral load, CD4+ T-cell count, ART history and demographic data were obtained. Using a Qiagen kit on a QIAcube, genomic DNA was extracted from unsorted PBMC, with samples processed in batches of 12.

For this clone: Its binding antigen is unknown. No base quality information exists; no much larger clone differs at one position.

The immunoSEQ hsTCRB v3.0 assay was used at survey level resolution to sequence the TRB variable region. A depth of 40,000-50,000 T-cell genomes per sample was targeted for TRB sequencing. TRB libraries were pooled and sequenced on an Illumina MiSeq using a v3 150-cycle kit. As for how the authors treated the data: Repertoire analysis was performed in R inside a reproducible Nextflow workflow that covered QC, data transformation and analysis. LymphoSeq2, an R package for AIRR-Seq data exploration, was used to implement custom analyses. Several samples that yielded fewer than 5000 total TRB sequences were excluded, so that approximately 170 HIV repertoires were analyzed. Among the roughly 190 retained HIV repertoires, more than 55 were collected before ART initiation and around 130 after ART initiation. Repertoires were downsampled to 5000 TRB nucleotide sequences, with summary statistics averaged over 100 downsampling iterations. TRB sequences were retained for analysis only if CDR3 regions of at least seven amino acids were present. Diversity was measured with a Shannon entropy-derived clonality score and the Gini coefficient. In the repertoire networks, any two of the top 5000 CDR3 amino acid sequences were connected whenever the two sequences differed by an edit distance of one. GLIPH2 predicted antigen specificity groups and MHC restriction for TRB CDR3 amino acid sequences. To flag known associations with CMV, EBV, HIV or tissue antigens, CDR3 amino acid sequences were compared against VDJdb and McPAS-TCR. Pre-ART, post-ART and control groups were compared with Wilcoxon signed-rank tests and Holm-Bonferroni correction. In TCRdb, the immuneACCESS table is reduced to in-frame sequences with V and J assigned. These tables do not hold every clone; where another copy was compared, an unresolved V gene accounts for under half, and the others remain unexplained. The V and J calls and clone size are taken from that table; D and trimming were inferred from the DNA. Across this sample there are approximately 12,000 clones, with more than 85% seen only once. Of the sample, approximately 20% falls within the top ten clones.

Broad study findings and their caveats: Because PBMC availability was limited, only the TCR beta chain was sequenced, with no alpha chain pairing. Narrower CDR3 length ranges were observed in HIV repertoires than in controls, and an antigen-experienced repertoire with only a slight naive shift after ART was suggested by the network structure. Because pre-ART samples had limited cell numbers, unsorted PBMC were profiled rather than sorted CD4+ and CD8+ T cells. A significant increase in TRB diversity was found to be associated with ART initiation, although TRB diversity was observed to remain significantly below that of transplant donor controls even after long-term ART. The samples span the years 2004 to 2017, and the ART regimens used may be less effective than current regimens. The repertoire was dominated across all time points by expanded TRB clones identified before ART initiation, although this dominance was seen to fluctuate and to decrease in many PLHIV after ART. No data were available on ART adherence, viral resistance or therapy changes, limiting inferences about post-ART repertoire changes.

In this chain, TRBV4-3 is recombined with TRBJ1-4; TRBD1 matches 8 bases in the middle. The sequences come from unsorted PBMCs, collected 0.2 years before starting antiretroviral therapy. This sequence originates from a woman in her forties with HIV. The CDR3 sequence is CASSQSQGGNEKLFF. The bases are TGCGCCAGCAGCCAATCACAGGGGGGTAATGAAAAACTGTTTTTT.